The T cell receptor beta chain under discussion was sequenced for a study of quantifying T cell responses using KT2 cells. Study in general: Reverse transcription used primers in the TCR alpha and beta constant regions.

As for this clonotype: Its antigen is undetermined.

V was clipped by 3 bases and J by 2 bases, with 12 bases between them. The CDR3 is made up of 15 amino acids. A single-stranded UMI oligo with SP2 sequence was ligated to cDNA 3' ends. First-round PCR used four to five cycles and beta primers RC1.1 and RC1.2 covering TRBC1 and TRBC2. TCRdb passed the UMI-ligation and nested PCR reads through MiXCR, listing each CDR3 protein once. The sample carries more than 55,000 distinct CDR3 sequences, approximately 13% recorded once. Known numbers of the T cell clone KT2 were added to PBMC. Fixed numbers of PBMC received varying amounts of KT2 cells. Broader study findings: KT2 clone alpha and beta sequence counts scaled linearly with input KT2 cell number.

The sequencing input was PBMCs spiked with cells of the T cell clone KT2. V and J are TRBV12-3 or TRBV12-4 and TRBJ2-3; D call uncertain. This clonotype was obtained from a human donor. CDR3 loop: CASSFLPMNTDTQYF. For the CDR3, the DNA is TGTGCCAGCAGTTTTCTCCCTATGAACACAGATACGCAGTATTTT.